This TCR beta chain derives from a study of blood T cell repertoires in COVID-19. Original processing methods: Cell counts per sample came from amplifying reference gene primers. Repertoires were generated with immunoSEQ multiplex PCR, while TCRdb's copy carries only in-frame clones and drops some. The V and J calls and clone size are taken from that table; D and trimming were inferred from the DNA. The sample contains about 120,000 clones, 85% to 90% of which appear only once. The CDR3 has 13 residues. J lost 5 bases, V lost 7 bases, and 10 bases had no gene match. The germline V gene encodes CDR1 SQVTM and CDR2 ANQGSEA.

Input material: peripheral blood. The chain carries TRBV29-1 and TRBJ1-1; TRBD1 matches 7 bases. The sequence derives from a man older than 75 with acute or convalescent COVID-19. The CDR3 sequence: CSAKTGPGTEAFF. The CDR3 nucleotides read TGCAGCGCTAAGACAGGGCCGGGGACTGAAGCTTTCTTT. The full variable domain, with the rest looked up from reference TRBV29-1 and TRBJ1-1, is SAVISQKPSRDICQRGTSLTIQCQVDSQVTMMFWYRQQPGQSLTLIATANQGSEATYESGFVIDKFPISRPNLTFSTLTVSNMSPEDSSIYLCSAKTGPGTEAFFGQGTRLTVV.